Listed here are 18 T cell receptor beta chains from one sample, sequenced in a study of type 1 regulatory T cells (dated by TCRdb to the early 2020s). For these receptors, no antigen is known. The data were produced on an Illumina MiSeq. TCRdb reprocessed the public reads (quality trimming at Q25 with fastp, clone calling with MiXCR) and kept in-frame beta chains. Rows are unified per CDR3 protein, each entry keeping the most common DNA and genes. The sample table contains about 62,000 distinct CDR3 sequences; only one count was recorded for less than 70% of them. About 2% of the sample is held by the ten biggest clonotypes. Input material: cultured non-Tr1 T cells, either the whole culture or a sorted T cell fraction (not recorded which). The meaning of the sample's cell subset or site label: non-Tr1 population from the T-allo10 product. These receptors were taken from a human donor in good health.

This clonotype was counted only a few times. The chain couples TRBV12-3 or TRBV12-4 to TRBJ2-6; weak D call: TRBD1 (5 bases). With 2 bases removed from V and 0 bases from J, the gap between germline ends came to 17 bases. The CDR3 length is 19 residues. The CDR3 is CASSLRVTPGNSGANVLTF. As DNA, the CDR3 is TGTGCCAGCAGTTTACGAGTCACCCCAGGGAACTCTGGGGCCAACGTCCTGACTTTC.

This clonotype has just a few counts. The V call is TRBV27, the J call TRBJ2-7; D may correspond to TRBD1 or TRBD2 (5 bases each). CDR1 is MNHEY and CDR2 is SMNVEV in the germline V gene (reference sequence). The length of the CDR3 is 11 residues. Trimming pared 4 bases from V and 11 bases from J, leaving 12 bases between. Here the CDR3 reads CASSSTGREYF. CDR3 nucleotide sequence: TGTGCCAGCAGTTCCACGGGACGGGAGTACTTC.

This sequence joins TRBV5-1 and TRBJ2-3; 8 nucleotides agree with TRBD2. Unmatched junction bases numbered 7, after V lost 4 bases and J lost 3 bases. Germline CDR1 SGHRS, CDR2 YFSETQ. CDR3 size: 15 residues. CDR3 in amino acids: CASSLGLASTDTQYF. The CDR3 nucleotides are TGCGCCAGCAGCCTAGGACTAGCCAGTACAGATACGCAGTATTTT.

This clonotype was observed once. The V gene is TRBV5-4, the J gene TRBJ2-7; 9 bases are a match to TRBD2. CDR1 and CDR2 (germline): SGHNT, YYREEE (reference sequence). V was clipped by 6 bases and J by 0 bases; unmatched bases: 4. This CDR3 region has 14 residues. CDR3 in amino acids: CASTQAGGSYEQYF. CDR3 bases: TGTGCCAGCACCCAAGCGGGAGGCTCCTACGAGCAGTACTTC.

This clonotype has more than one count but fewer than ten. The V call is TRBV6-5, the J call TRBJ2-7; 9 bases are a match to TRBD2. The CDR3 is 16 amino acids. CDR1 MNHEY and CDR2 SVGAGI come from the germline V gene. Trimming took 0 bases from V and 4 from J; bases not matched to a gene: 7. CDR3 coding DNA: TGTGCCAGCAGTTACTCCAGCGGGAGGCCTTGGTACGAGCAGTACTTC. Its translation is CASSYSSGRPWYEQYF.

V and J are TRBV3-1 and TRBJ2-6; D ambiguous. Germline CDR1 reads LGHDT; CDR2 reads YNNKEL (reference sequence). Trimming took 3 bases from V and 0 from J, leaving 12 bases between them. The CDR3 contains 17 residues. The CDR3 sequence is CASSQVPVTSGANVLTF. CDR3 DNA: TGTGCCAGCAGCCAGGTTCCAGTCACCTCTGGGGCCAACGTCCTGACTTTC.

This clonotype was seen at least ten times. This chain uses TRBV20-1 with TRBJ2-7; D is perhaps TRBD1 or TRBD2 (5 bases each). The CDR3 is 14 residues long. Deletions cut 1 base from V and 0 bases from J, with 10 bases between. Germline V gene sequence: CDR1 DFQATT, CDR2 SNEGSKA (reference sequence). CDR3 nucleotides: TGCAGTGCTAGAGGGGGACCCGGCTCCTACGAGCAGTACTTC. Its protein is CSARGGPGSYEQYF.

This clonotype was found a few times. V is TRBV20-1 and J is TRBJ1-4; no firm D call. The CDR3 runs to 13 residues. Looked up from germline, CDR1 is DFQATT and CDR2 is SNEGSKA (reference sequence). V was trimmed by 1 base and J by 4 bases, leaving 7 bases between them. This CDR3 is CSARAIYNEKLFF. DNA of the CDR3: TGCAGTGCTAGAGCCATCTATAATGAAAAACTGTTTTTT.

The chain is built from TRBV7-9 and TRBJ2-2; a possible D gene is TRBD1 (6 bases). Trimming pared 6 bases from V and 3 bases from J, leaving 17 bases between. Germline V gene lookup returns CDR1 SEHNR and CDR2 FQNEAQ (reference sequence). The CDR3 loop spans 16 amino acids. CDR3 bases: TGTGCCAGCAGACCCCCGTTCAGGGGAGACACCGGGGAGCTGTTTTTT. This codes for CASRPPFRGDTGELFF.

This clonotype is a singleton in its sample. The CDR3 region is CASSPDRGLLEQFF. CDR3 bases: TGTGCCAGCAGTCCAGACAGGGGGCTCCTGGAGCAGTTCTTC. J is TRBJ2-1 and V is TRBV12-3 or TRBV12-4, with 10 nucleotides matching TRBD1. The CDR3 is 14 residues long. V shed 5 bases, J shed 10 bases, and the junction held 8 bases outside the gene matches.

The V and J genes are TRBV20-1 and TRBJ2-4; 9 nucleotides line up with TRBD1. V shed 6 bases, J shed 3 bases, and the junction held 9 bases outside the gene matches. CDR1 and CDR2 (germline): DFQATT, SNEGSKA (reference sequence). CDR3 size: 15 residues. In nucleotides, the CDR3 is TGCAGTGCCCCTACAGGGGGCGGTGGCAAAAACATTCAGTACTTC. As protein: CSAPTGGGGKNIQYF.

This clonotype was found a few times. The rearrangement joins TRBV7-9 to TRBJ1-1; a possible D gene is TRBD1 (6 bases). V was shortened by 1 base and J by 1 base, with 7 bases between the two germline ends. The CDR3 runs 14 residues. Germline CDR1 and CDR2: SEHNR and FQNEAQ (reference sequence). This chain's CDR3 is CASSLGTANTEAFF. The DNA for the CDR3 is TGTGCCAGCAGCTTAGGGACAGCGAACACTGAAGCTTTCTTT.

This rearrangement joins TRBV12-3 or TRBV12-4 to TRBJ2-5, with a tentative D call TRBD1 (5 bases). With 2 bases removed from V and 2 bases from J, the gap between germline ends came to 12 bases. This CDR3 region has 15 residues. The CDR3 region is CASSLSDSQQETQYF. The DNA for the CDR3 is TGTGCCAGCAGTTTAAGTGACAGCCAGCAAGAGACCCAGTACTTC.

This chain joins TRBV6-2 or TRBV6-3 and TRBJ1-5; D gene uncertain. The CDR3 is 16 amino acids. The V gene lost 0 bases and the J gene lost 3 bases, with 12 bases spanning the gap. CDR1 and CDR2 (germline): MNHEY, SVGEGT. CDR3: CASSYSNRGLNQPQHF. In DNA, the CDR3 is TGTGCCAGCAGTTACTCGAATCGCGGACTCAATCAGCCCCAGCATTTT.

The chain recombines TRBV20-1 with TRBJ2-1, with D tentatively TRBD2 (6 bases). The germline CDR1 and CDR2 sequences are DFQATT and SNEGSKA (reference sequence). This CDR3 spans 14 amino acids. The CDR3 nucleotides read TGCAGCCCTACGGGAGAGGGCCGGTACAATGAGCAGTTCTTC. Its translation is CSPTGEGRYNEQFF.

CDR3 nucleotides: TGTGCCAGCAGCAGCGGGGGGACAGATACGCAGTATTTT. As protein: CASSSGGTDTQYF. V usage is TRBV7-9 and J usage is TRBJ2-3, with 9 bases lining up with TRBD2. Germline CDR1 reads SEHNR; CDR2 reads FQNEAQ (reference sequence). J was trimmed by 3 bases and V by 5 bases; bases with no gene match: 0. The CDR3 extends over 13 amino acids.

The gene calls are TRBV6-5 and TRBJ2-3, with D possibly matching TRBD2 (6 bases). V gave up 5 bases and J gave up 11 bases, with 23 bases separating them. Germline lookup yields CDR1 MNHEY and CDR2 SVGAGI. This CDR3 comprises 15 residues. The CDR3 region is CASSARLDSNIRQYF. CDR3 sequence (DNA): TGTGCCAGCAGTGCAAGACTAGATTCAAACATCCGGCAGTATTTT.

CDR3 nucleotides: TGTGCCAGCAGTGAAGCGGGAGGAGGGGGGCGAACTGAAGCTTTCTTT. Translated, it gives CASSEAGGGGRTEAFF. The rearrangement uses TRBV6-1 and TRBJ1-1; D may be TRBD1 (6 bases). V lost 0 bases and J 5 bases, leaving 16 bases between the germline ends. The CDR3 spans 16 residues. CDR1 is MNHNS, CDR2 SASEGT, per germline.